These 32 T cell receptor beta chains were all obtained from the same sample, sequenced in a study of shared clonotypes between healthy human individuals (dated by TCRdb to 2018 to 2021). Library creation used the immunoSEQ multiplex PCR assay. In TCRdb, the immuneACCESS table is reduced to in-frame sequences with V and J assigned. These tables do not hold every clone; where another copy was compared, an unresolved V gene accounts for under half, and the others remain unexplained. The sample table lists fewer than 600,000 clones, 75% to 85% of them with a count of one. Clones ranked in the top ten supply 13% of the sample. Sequenced material: PBMCs. Receptors were obtained from a woman in her thirties or forties in good health. Some clones in this sample may be carry-over from other donors' samples.

This clone was found once. V and J are TRBV12-5 and TRBJ1-1; 8 bases map to TRBD1. The germline V gene encodes CDR1 LGHNT and CDR2 FRNRAP. The CDR3 loop spans 13 amino acids. The V segment lost 7 bases and the J segment 6 bases; nucleotides outside the gene matches: 7. The chain's CDR3 is CASAATGVSEAFF. CDR3 nucleotides: TGTGCTAGTGCTGCGACAGGGGTATCTGAAGCTTTCTTT.

The chain employs TRBV5-1 and TRBJ2-2, with 13 bases identical to TRBD2. J was trimmed by 7 bases and V by 4 bases; bases with no gene match: 7. Per germline, CDR1 SGHRS and CDR2 YFSETQ. The CDR3 consists of 16 residues. The CDR3 coding sequence is TGCGCCAGCAGCCCCCCACTAGCGGGAGGGGTCGGGGAGCTGTTTTTT. Its protein is CASSPPLAGGVGELFF.

The rearrangement joins TRBV29-1 to TRBJ2-7; possible D gene TRBD2, 6 bases. The CDR3 is made up of 13 amino acids. Germline lookup yields CDR1 SQVTM and CDR2 ANQGSEA. Trimming took off 7 bases at V and 6 bases at J, with 19 bases between the two ends. This CDR3 reads CSAQPGLRSEQYF. CDR3 in DNA: TGCAGCGCCCAACCGGGACTGAGAAGCGAGCAGTACTTC.

The chain uses TRBV19 and TRBJ1-5, with a tentative D call TRBD1 (5 bases). Germline CDR1 reads LNHDA; CDR2 reads SQIVND (reference sequence). This CDR3 region has 15 residues. V was clipped by 5 bases and J by 0 bases, with 11 bases between them. The CDR3 coding sequence is TGTGCCAGTAGTGTCTCAGGGTTTAGCAATCAGCCCCAGCATTTT. Protein product: CASSVSGFSNQPQHF.

The rearrangement uses TRBV19 and TRBJ1-1; D uncertain. This CDR3 spans 14 amino acids. V was cut by 9 bases and J by 0 bases, with 14 bases left in between. CDR1 and CDR2 from the germline V gene are LNHDA and SQIVND (reference sequence). CDR3: CASIDYPMNTEAFF. CDR3 DNA sequence: TGTGCCAGCATAGATTATCCGATGAACACTGAAGCTTTCTTT.

V usage is TRBV10-3 and J usage is TRBJ2-1; D may be TRBD2 (7 bases). Trimming cost V 11 bases and J 9 bases, with 20 bases left between them. The CDR3 loop spans 13 amino acids. The V gene's germline CDR1 is ENHRY and CDR2 SYGVKD. The CDR3 DNA is TGTGCCGCCGCGGGGGCTGAGGAGGGTGAGCAGTTCTTC. It yields the protein CAAAGAEEGEQFF.

CDR3 sequence (DNA): TGTGCCAGCTCACCGCAGGGACAGGGGAATGAGCAGTACTTC. Translating gives CASSPQGQGNEQYF. This sequence joins TRBV18 and TRBJ2-7; 10 bases map to TRBD1. Per germline, CDR1 KGHSH and CDR2 LQKENI. The junction had 6 bases not matched to a gene; V was cut back by 3 bases and J by 7 bases. The CDR3 covers 14 residues.

This clone showed up just a few times. The chain has TRBV11-2 and TRBJ2-1, with 7 bases matching TRBD2. The CDR3 is 17 amino acids. V was clipped by 2 bases and J by 8 bases; unmatched bases: 15. Per germline, CDR1 SGHAT and CDR2 FQNNGV. CDR3 in amino acids: CASSLRVAGVWIDEQFF. The CDR3 nucleotides read TGTGCCAGCAGCTTAAGGGTTGCGGGAGTTTGGATCGATGAGCAGTTCTTC.

The chain is built from TRBV25-1 and TRBJ1-1; no firm D call. The V end was cut by 4 bases, the J end by 7 bases, with 13 bases between. The CDR3 is 13 amino acids. The germline CDR1 and CDR2 sequences are MGHDK and SYGVNS. For the CDR3, the DNA is TGTGCCAGCAGTGCCAGTTCCAAATTTGAAGCTTTCTTT. Translation gives CASSASSKFEAFF.

The chain uses TRBV7-9 and TRBJ2-1; no clear D. The CDR3 runs to 10 residues. Trimming stripped 2 bases from V and 8 bases from J, with 1 base between. CDR1 and CDR2 (germline): SEHNR, FQNEAQ (reference sequence). CDR3 nucleotide sequence: TGTGCCAGCAGCTTATATGAGCAGTTCTTC. Protein: CASSLYEQFF.

The V gene is TRBV15, the J gene TRBJ1-6, with D possibly TRBD1 on 5 matching bases. The germline gives CDR1 LNHNV, CDR2 YYDKDF (reference sequence). The CDR3 has 17 residues. Trimming took off 0 bases at V and 10 bases at J, with 19 bases between the two ends. CDR3 sequence (DNA): TGTGCCACCAGCAGAGATAGGGGAGGAGACAGCCGATCACCCCTCCACTTT. It translates to CATSRDRGGDSRSPLHF.

This clone came up once. Within the sample, other DNA sequences also encode this same CDR3. This chain links TRBV18 with TRBJ1-5; D call uncertain. This CDR3 region has 14 residues. Trimming cost V 3 bases and J 1 base, with 7 bases left between them. Germline CDR1 and CDR2: KGHSH and LQKENI. As DNA, the CDR3 is TGTGCCAGCTCACCCGGCTTGAGCAATCAGCCCCAGCATTTT. Amino acid sequence: CASSPGLSNQPQHF.

The chain recombines TRBV6-1 with TRBJ2-3; TRBD2 matches 7 bases. CDR3 length: 15 amino acids. Per germline, CDR1 MNHNS and CDR2 SASEGT. V trimming: 2 bases; J trimming: 4 bases; junction bases outside the gene matches: 6. CDR3 in amino acids: CASSELAESADTQYF. CDR3 sequence (DNA): TGTGCCAGCAGTGAACTAGCGGAGTCGGCAGATACGCAGTATTTT.

This chain connects TRBV5-1 to TRBJ1-2, with 8 positions matching TRBD1. Germline CDR1 reads SGHRS; CDR2 reads YFSETQ. V gave up 3 bases and J gave up 5 bases; unmatched junction bases: 9. The CDR3 runs to 15 residues. This CDR3 is CASSWQGAQGYGYTF. The CDR3 DNA sequence: TGCGCCAGCAGCTGGCAGGGGGCGCAGGGGTATGGCTACACCTTC.

This rearrangement joins TRBV14 to TRBJ2-1; D tentatively fits TRBD1 or TRBD2 (5 bases each). V lost 4 bases and J lost 8, with 21 bases in between. CDR3 size: 16 residues. Germline V gene sequence: CDR1 SGHDN, CDR2 FVKESK. The CDR3 spells CASSPLLGRAGDEQFF. CDR3 sequence (DNA): TGTGCCAGCAGCCCCCTCTTGGGACGCGCGGGTGATGAGCAGTTCTTC.

CDR3 amino acids: CASSLDLGTVSSYEQYF. The CDR3 bases are TGTGCCAGCAGCTTAGATCTAGGAACAGTGAGCTCCTACGAGCAGTACTTC. The chain has TRBV11-2 and TRBJ2-7; no definite D call. Trimming took off 0 bases at V and 0 bases at J, with 15 bases between the two ends. Germline CDR1 reads SGHAT; CDR2 reads FQNNGV. This CDR3 is built from 17 residues. Full variable domain (missing parts from reference TRBV11-2 and TRBJ2-7): EAGVAQSPRYKIIEKRQSVAFWCNPISGHATLYWYQQILGQGPKLLIQFQNNGVVDDSQLPKDRFSAERLKGVDSTLKIQPAKLEDSAVYLCASSLDLGTVSSYEQYFGPGTRLTVT.

The chain couples TRBV27 to TRBJ2-7, with 7 positions matching TRBD2. Trimming removed 2 bases from V and 6 bases from J; junction bases left unmatched: 13. This CDR3 is 16 amino acids long. Germline CDR1 reads MNHEY; CDR2 reads SMNVEV (reference sequence). This CDR3 is CASSLLAEKRPSEQYF. In nucleotides, the CDR3 is TGTGCCAGCAGTTTACTAGCGGAAAAGCGCCCTTCCGAGCAGTACTTC.

The chain joins TRBV6-1 to TRBJ1-4; no clear D gene. Germline lookup yields CDR1 MNHNS and CDR2 SASEGT. The CDR3 sequence is 13 residues long. Trimming stripped 3 bases from V and 8 bases from J, with 10 bases between. The DNA for the CDR3 is TGTGCCAGCAGTGATCGTTTAGGGGAAAAACTGTTTTTT. Encoded protein: CASSDRLGEKLFF.

This clone is a singleton in its sample. The J gene is TRBJ1-2, the V gene TRBV7-2; a possible D gene is TRBD1 (6 bases). The V gene lost 5 bases and the J gene lost 4 bases, with 14 bases spanning the gap. The CDR3 totals 14 residues. Germline assignment: CDR1 SGHTA and CDR2 FQGNSA. The CDR3 sequence: CASSPYRELYGYTF. The CDR3 nucleotides are TGTGCCAGCAGCCCGTACAGGGAACTCTATGGCTACACCTTC.

This clone has only one observation. The chain recombines TRBV11-2 with TRBJ2-7, with 9 bases fitting TRBD1. The CDR3 is 16 residues long. CDR1 is SGHAT, CDR2 FQNNGV, per germline. The J segment lost 5 bases and the V segment lost 2 bases, leaving 10 bases of the junction unmatched. The CDR3 protein is CASSLSTGQGFHEQYF. For the CDR3, the DNA is TGTGCCAGCAGCTTATCGACGGGACAGGGTTTTCACGAGCAGTACTTC.

This clone showed up just once. The V gene is TRBV7-2, the J gene TRBJ2-2; D call uncertain. V shed 5 bases and J shed 1 base, with 2 bases lying between them. Germline V gene lookup returns CDR1 SGHTA and CDR2 FQGNSA. This CDR3 contains 12 residues. The CDR3 protein is CASSRNTGELFF. The CDR3 DNA reads as TGTGCCAGCAGCCGGAACACCGGGGAGCTGTTTTTT.

This chain links TRBV7-9 with TRBJ2-7, with 7 nucleotides matching TRBD1. Per germline, CDR1 SEHNR and CDR2 FQNEAQ (reference sequence). Trimming removed 8 bases from V and 4 bases from J; junction bases left unmatched: 5. CDR3 length: 12 amino acids. The CDR3, as DNA: TGTGCCAGCGGAAGACAGGGATACGAGCAGTACTTC. Residues: CASGRQGYEQYF. Full variable domain (rest looked up from reference TRBV7-9 and TRBJ2-7): DTGVSQNPRHKITKRGQNVTFRCDPISEHNRLYWYRQTLGQGPEFLTYFQNEAQLEKSRLLSDRFSAERPKGSFSTLEIQRTEQGDSAMYLCASGRQGYEQYFGPGTRLTVT.

The chain combines TRBV7-9 with TRBJ1-1; D possibly corresponds to TRBD1 (6 bases). The CDR3 is 15 residues long. Germline lookup yields CDR1 SEHNR and CDR2 FQNEAQ (reference sequence). V shed 5 bases and J shed 3 bases, with 16 bases lying between them. CDR3 residues: CASSQRDKPHTEAFF. The CDR3 DNA follows: TGTGCCAGCAGCCAACGGGACAAACCCCACACTGAAGCTTTCTTT.

This chain joins TRBV7-9 and TRBJ2-7; D tentatively fits TRBD1 or TRBD2 (5 bases each). Between the trimmed V and J ends, which lost 5 bases and 2 bases, there was a span of 22 bases. Germline CDR1 reads SEHNR; CDR2 reads FQNEAQ (reference sequence). There are 17 residues in the CDR3. The CDR3: CASSQEGPTEPTYEQYF. The CDR3 DNA is TGTGCCAGCAGCCAAGAGGGGCCGACAGAGCCCACCTACGAGCAGTACTTC.

This chain's CDR3 is CTNTGQGRDQPQHF. In nucleotides, the CDR3 is TGCACCAATACCGGACAGGGAAGGGATCAGCCCCAGCATTTT. V and J are TRBV1 and TRBJ1-5; the D call of TRBD1 is as the table states it, not checked on the DNA. TRBV1 is a recognized pseudogene. The CDR3 loop spans 14 amino acids.

The chain uses TRBV2 and TRBJ2-2, with 8 bases aligning to TRBD2. Germline loops: CDR1 SNHLY, CDR2 FYNNEI. CDR3 length: 15 residues. V shed 5 bases and J 1 base; nucleotides not matched to a gene: 3. The CDR3 loop is CASSLAGLNTGELFF. Here the CDR3 DNA reads TGTGCCAGCAGTTTAGCGGGGCTGAACACCGGGGAGCTGTTTTTT.

This clone was detected many times. This chain links TRBV10-3 with TRBJ2-7; 7 nucleotides line up with TRBD2. This CDR3 has 16 residues. CDR1 ENHRY and CDR2 SYGVKD come from the germline V gene. V gave up 0 bases and J gave up 6 bases; unmatched junction bases: 11. The CDR3: CAISESSYGGSSEQYF. The CDR3 DNA reads TGTGCCATCAGTGAGTCGAGTTATGGCGGGAGTTCCGAGCAGTACTTC.

This chain joins TRBV7-6 and TRBJ2-5; TRBD2 might be the D (5 bases). The CDR3 has 13 amino acids. CDR1 SGHVS and CDR2 FNYEAQ come from the germline V gene. Trimming removed 4 bases from V and 2 bases from J, with 8 bases in between. The CDR3 nucleotides read TGTGCCAGCAGCTACGGCGGGCAAGAGACCCAGTACTTC. This gives the protein CASSYGGQETQYF.

The chain links TRBV25-1 to TRBJ2-1; D may be TRBD1 or TRBD2 (5 bases each). Trimming pared 4 bases from V and 7 bases from J, leaving 11 bases between. Germline CDR1 reads MGHDK; CDR2 reads SYGVNS. The CDR3 is 13 residues long. In nucleotides, the CDR3 is TGTGCCAGCAGTGTTCCAGGGAGAAATGAGCAGTTCTTC. This sequence encodes CASSVPGRNEQFF.

This chain links TRBV7-2 with TRBJ2-1; 9 bases fit TRBD2. The CDR3 is 15 residues long. The germline V gene has CDR1 SGHTA and CDR2 FQGNSA. With 1 base clipped from V and 7 bases from J, the junction kept 5 bases outside the gene matches. CDR3 region: CASSLVSGSGNEQFF. Written as DNA, the CDR3 is TGTGCCAGCAGCTTAGTTAGCGGGAGCGGAAATGAGCAGTTCTTC.

The CDR3 DNA sequence: TGTGCCAGCAGCTTAAACCCGGACAGGGAGATCCAGTTCTTC. It specifies CASSLNPDREIQFF. The chain combines TRBV7-3 with TRBJ2-1; 8 bases map to TRBD1. The V and J ends lost 1 base and 13 bases, in that order; junction bases with no gene match: 9. Germline V gene data show CDR1 as SGHTA and CDR2 as FQGTGA. The CDR3 is 14 amino acids.

This sequence joins TRBV7-6 and TRBJ2-7; 7 nucleotides line up with TRBD2. Germline loops: CDR1 SGHVS, CDR2 FNYEAQ. The trim removed 4 bases at V and 2 bases at J, leaving 5 bases unmatched. CDR3 length: 14 amino acids. The CDR3 spells CASSYWDYPYEQYF. The CDR3 bases are TGTGCCAGCAGCTACTGGGACTACCCCTACGAGCAGTACTTC.